Listed here are 31 T cell receptor beta chains from one sample, sequenced in a study of blood T cell repertoires in COVID-19. Some clones are missing from TCRdb's copy, which holds only in-frame ones; the method was immunoSEQ multiplex PCR. The data contain under 300,000 clones, more than 80% of them singletons. What was sequenced was peripheral blood. These receptors originate from a man aged 25-45 years who had recovered from COVID-19.

As regards this clone: A read error may explain this, as a much larger clone is one base away. Other DNA sequences from this sample encode an identical CDR3 as well. This chain connects TRBV3-1 (or the pseudogene TRBV3-2) to TRBJ1-6, with 7 bases identical to TRBD1. Germline V gives CDR1 LGHDT, CDR2 YNNKEL (reference sequence). CDR3 size: 16 residues. The CDR3 sequence is CASSQAGQVENSPLHF. The DNA for the CDR3 is TGTGCCAGCAGTCAAGCCGGACAGGTAGAAAATTCACCCCTCCACTTT.

This chain links TRBV18 with TRBJ1-6, with a tentative D call TRBD1 (6 bases). Trimming shortened V by 2 bases and J by 6 bases, and 11 bases separated the two germline ends. The germline V gene encodes CDR1 KGHSH and CDR2 LQKENI. The CDR3 contains 15 residues. The CDR3 DNA reads as TGTGCCAGCTCACCATCGGGGGGCAGTAATTCACCCCTCCACTTT. Protein: CASSPSGGSNSPLHF.

The rearrangement uses TRBV29-1 and TRBJ1-4; D call uncertain. Per the germline V gene, CDR1 is SQVTM and CDR2 is ANQGSEA. CDR3 length: 12 amino acids. V was clipped by 3 bases and J by 8 bases, with 10 bases between them. CDR3 nucleotides: TGCAGCGTTGAGGCCCCGGGGGAAAAACTGTTTTTT. Its protein is CSVEAPGEKLFF.

This clone has a single count. The chain uses TRBV6-6 and TRBJ2-7; the D gene is possibly TRBD1 (8 bases). Trimming stripped 6 bases from V and 4 bases from J, with 19 bases between. The CDR3 length is 15 residues. The V gene's germline CDR1 is MNHNY and CDR2 SVGAGI (reference sequence). The CDR3 protein is CASSRYRGEGYEQYF. The CDR3, as DNA: TGTGCCAGCAGCCGATACAGGGGGGAGGGTTACGAGCAGTACTTC.

A few counts support this clone. The genes are TRBV6-1 and TRBJ2-2; a possible D gene is TRBD2 (5 bases). V lost 1 base to trimming and J lost 4 bases, with 16 bases between them. CDR3 size: 17 residues. The germline CDR1 and CDR2 sequences are MNHNS and SASEGT. CDR3 bases: TGTGCCAGCAGTGAAGATCGCGGGTGGGGTTCCACCGGGGAGCTGTTTTTT. This codes for CASSEDRGWGSTGELFF.

This chain connects TRBV7-2 to TRBJ1-3; 7 bases map to TRBD1. CDR1 is SGHTA, CDR2 FQGNSA, per germline. After removal of 0 bases from V and 5 bases from J, the junction contained 10 bases not matched to a gene. This CDR3 is 17 amino acids long. This chain's CDR3 is CASSLAPGTVMRNTIYF. The CDR3 nucleotides read TGTGCCAGCAGCTTAGCCCCCGGGACAGTAATGAGAAACACCATATATTTT.

This clone was detected a few times. This chain links TRBV14 with TRBJ1-1; no definite D call. V was shortened by 2 bases and J by 3 bases, with 16 bases between the two germline ends. The CDR3 loop spans 16 amino acids. Looked up from germline, CDR1 is SGHDN and CDR2 is FVKESK. The CDR3 loop is CASSQLIAGKDTEAFF. DNA of the CDR3: TGTGCCAGCAGCCAATTAATAGCGGGTAAAGACACTGAAGCTTTCTTT.

The chain couples TRBV7-6 to TRBJ1-2, with no clear D. V shed 0 bases and J shed 8 bases, with 13 bases lying between them. The CDR3 contains 14 residues. The germline gives CDR1 SGHVS, CDR2 FNYEAQ. DNA for the CDR3: TGTGCCAGCAGCTTAGCGACGGGGTCCAGCGGCTACACCTTC. Amino acid sequence: CASSLATGSSGYTF.

The chain joins TRBV4-3 to TRBJ2-7; tentatively, D is TRBD2 (7 bases). Germline V lookup: CDR1 LGHNA, CDR2 YSLEER. CDR3 length: 13 residues. Between the trimmed V and J ends, which lost 7 bases and 7 bases, there was a span of 17 bases. As DNA, the CDR3 is TGCGCCAGCAATCAACGGGGGGCGAGGGAGCAGTACTTC. It codes for CASNQRGAREQYF.

V gene TRBV3-1 (or the pseudogene TRBV3-2) combines with J gene TRBJ1-5, with TRBD1 matching over 8 bases. V lost 1 base to trimming and J lost 4 bases; unmatched junction nucleotides: 0. CDR1 and CDR2 (germline): LGHDT, YNNKEL (reference sequence). This CDR3 region has 14 residues. This chain's CDR3 is CASSQGTGNQPQHF. For the CDR3, the DNA is TGTGCCAGCAGCCAAGGGACAGGGAATCAGCCCCAGCATTTT.

As for this clone: One end of the junction varies from germline; a read error may be responsible. The chain recombines TRBV12-3 or TRBV12-4 with TRBJ1-2; 7 bases match TRBD1. The CDR3 spans 11 residues. CDR3 coding DNA: TGTGCCAGCAGTTTGAAAGGGGGCTCGTCCTTC. Amino acid sequence: CASSLKGGSSF.

V usage is TRBV11-3 and J usage is TRBJ1-6, with D possibly TRBD1 on 6 matching bases. V lost 5 bases and J 5 bases, leaving 10 bases between the germline ends. This CDR3 spans 14 amino acids. Germline CDR1 SGHNT, CDR2 YENEEA. The CDR3 DNA is TGTGCCAGCAGCCAGGACAGAAATAATTCACCCCTCCACTTT. It encodes CASSQDRNNSPLHF.

The chain joins TRBV11-2 to TRBJ1-1; 7 bases map to TRBD1. Trimming cost V 4 bases and J 1 base; bases outside gene matches: 9. The CDR3 spans 16 residues. Germline lookup yields CDR1 SGHAT and CDR2 FQNNGV. The CDR3 DNA reads as TGTGCCAGCAGCTCTTGGGACAGCAGAACGAACACTGAAGCTTTCTTT. Its protein product is CASSSWDSRTNTEAFF.

This clone appeared once. The rearrangement links TRBV10-1 to TRBJ1-1; D perhaps matches TRBD1 (5 bases). The CDR3 spans 14 residues. The V gene's germline CDR1 is WNHNN and CDR2 SYGVQD (reference sequence). V dropped 6 bases and J dropped 5 bases, with 16 bases sitting between them. In DNA, the CDR3 is TGCGCCAGCAGGGATGCTACAGGTTCTACTGAAGCTTTCTTT. Amino acid sequence: CASRDATGSTEAFF.

This chain links TRBV29-1 with TRBJ1-1; D gene unclear. Per germline, CDR1 SQVTM and CDR2 ANQGSEA. The CDR3 contains 14 residues. Trimming removed 6 bases from V and 10 bases from J, with 24 bases in between. For the CDR3, the DNA is TGCAGCGTCCGGGAGGGTCCCACACCTTCCCGAGCTTTCTTT. Its protein product is CSVREGPTPSRAFF.

The chain has TRBV15 and TRBJ2-7; TRBD1 agrees at 7 bases. With 4 bases clipped from V and 5 bases from J, the junction kept 8 bases outside the gene matches. Germline V gene lookup returns CDR1 LNHNV and CDR2 YYDKDF (reference sequence). The CDR3 loop spans 14 amino acids. The CDR3 is CATSTRQGGDEQYF. Written as DNA, the CDR3 is TGTGCCACCAGCACTAGACAGGGTGGCGACGAGCAGTACTTC.

The genes are TRBV3-1 (or the pseudogene TRBV3-2) and TRBJ1-5, with D tentatively TRBD1 (5 bases). This CDR3 region has 13 residues. CDR1 and CDR2 from the germline V gene are LGHDT and YNNKEL (reference sequence). V lost 11 bases, J lost 2 bases, and 13 bases lay in between. For the CDR3, the DNA is TGTGCCGTGGGCGGGGGAGGCAATCAGCCCCAGCATTTT. Translated: CAVGGGGNQPQHF.

This clone was found a few times. V usage is TRBV11-2 and J usage is TRBJ2-1; 11 bases match TRBD2. The germline gives CDR1 SGHAT, CDR2 FQNNGV. This CDR3 spans 14 amino acids. The junction had 8 bases not matched to a gene; V was cut back by 2 bases and J by 14 bases. Here the CDR3 DNA reads TGTGCCAGCAGCTTAATGCTAGCGGGGGGCCCAGAGTTCTTC. Its protein product is CASSLMLAGGPEFF.

This clone was counted between two and nine times. The rearrangement joins TRBV5-1 to TRBJ1-5; D unresolved. The CDR3 consists of 15 residues. The germline gives CDR1 SGHRS, CDR2 YFSETQ. V was shortened by 4 bases and J by 5 bases, with 16 bases between the two germline ends. The CDR3 is CASSPVGDTDQPQHF. DNA for the CDR3: TGCGCCAGCAGCCCGGTGGGAGACACCGATCAGCCCCAGCATTTT.

This clone came up once. The gene calls are TRBV7-2 and TRBJ2-3; TRBD2 aligns across 13 bases. With V trimmed by 5 bases and J by 4 bases, 3 bases remained unmatched. Germline CDR1 SGHTA, CDR2 FQGNSA. The CDR3 has 15 amino acids. This chain's CDR3 is CASSTSGGAPDTQYF. CDR3 DNA sequence: TGTGCCAGCAGCACTAGCGGGGGGGCCCCAGATACGCAGTATTTT.

The chain recombines TRBV10-2 with TRBJ1-3, with D perhaps matching TRBD1 (5 bases). Looked up from germline, CDR1 is WSHSY and CDR2 is SAAADI. Trimming took off 4 bases at V and 8 bases at J, with 18 bases between the two ends. This CDR3 contains 15 residues. DNA for the CDR3: TGCGCCAGCAGTGGGACCCAAGGACAAGGTGACACCATATATTTT. It codes for CASSGTQGQGDTIYF.

This rearrangement joins TRBV14 to TRBJ2-2; 9 bases are shared with TRBD2. V gave up 5 bases and J gave up 2 bases; unmatched junction bases: 15. The germline V gene encodes CDR1 SGHDN and CDR2 FVKESK. The CDR3 spans 19 residues. CDR3: CASSFQAGGPPLNTGELFF. In nucleotides, the CDR3 is TGTGCCAGCAGCTTTCAGGCGGGGGGGCCCCCACTAAACACCGGGGAGCTGTTTTTT. The entire variable domain, with the rest obtained from reference TRBV14 and TRBJ2-2, is as follows: EAGVTQFPSHSVIEKGQTVTLRCDPISGHDNLYWYRRVMGKEIKFLLHFVKESKQDESGMPNNRFLAERTGGTYSTLKVQPAELEDSGVYFCASSFQAGGPPLNTGELFFGEGSRLTVL.

V is TRBV25-1 and J is TRBJ2-1; a possible D gene is TRBD1 (6 bases). Trimming removed 5 bases at V and 0 bases at J, with 11 bases between. Germline CDR1 is MGHDK and CDR2 is SYGVNS. CDR3 length equals 15 residues. The CDR3 region has the DNA TGTGCCAGCAGTAGGCAGGGGAGCTCCTACAATGAGCAGTTCTTC. The encoded protein is CASSRQGSSYNEQFF.

This clone is a singleton in its sample. The V gene is TRBV29-1, the J gene TRBJ1-2; the match to TRBD1 covers 7 bases. The germline V gene encodes CDR1 SQVTM and CDR2 ANQGSEA. Unmatched junction bases numbered 3, after V lost 0 bases and J lost 2 bases. The CDR3 totals 14 residues. The CDR3 sequence: CSVEDAGGNYGYTF. The CDR3 DNA reads TGCAGCGTTGAAGATGCAGGGGGGAACTATGGCTACACCTTC.

The chain employs TRBV27 and TRBJ2-7; 9 bases agree with TRBD1. Trimming cost V 4 bases and J 1 base; bases outside gene matches: 5. The CDR3 sequence is 15 residues long. Per the germline V gene, CDR1 is MNHEY and CDR2 is SMNVEV (reference sequence). This chain's CDR3 is CASSSPGTGSYEQYF. Here the CDR3 DNA reads TGTGCCAGCAGTTCCCCCGGGACAGGGTCCTACGAGCAGTACTTC.

This clone was picked up a small number of times. The chain carries TRBV3-1 (or the pseudogene TRBV3-2) and TRBJ2-7, with D hard to call. CDR1 is LGHDT and CDR2 is YNNKEL in the germline V gene (reference sequence). The CDR3 spans 12 residues. The ends were cut back, 4 bases at V and 3 bases at J, with 7 bases in the middle. CDR3 sequence (DNA): TGTGCCAGCAGCCTCAGGAACTACGAGCAGTACTTC. Encoded protein: CASSLRNYEQYF.

CDR3 in amino acids: CATSRDRVGELFF. CDR3 coding DNA: TGTGCCACCAGCAGAGATCGGGTCGGGGAGCTGTTTTTT. The chain uses TRBV15 and TRBJ2-2, with D hard to call. This CDR3 is 13 amino acids long. Trimming removed 0 bases from V and 7 bases from J, with 6 bases in between. Germline V CDR1 and CDR2: LNHNV, YYDKDF (reference sequence).

J is TRBJ2-7 and V is TRBV11-2, with 10 bases fitting TRBD2. Germline V CDR1 and CDR2: SGHAT, FQNNGV. The length of the CDR3 is 13 residues. V lost 4 bases and J lost 5; bases outside the gene matches: 2. In DNA, the CDR3 is TGTGCCAGCAGCTCGGGACTAGCGCACGAGCAGTACTTC. This gives the protein CASSSGLAHEQYF.

The rearrangement uses TRBV5-1 and TRBJ2-1; tentatively, D is TRBD1 (5 bases). The length of the CDR3 is 15 residues. Trimming pared 4 bases from V and 1 base from J, leaving 12 bases between. Per the germline V gene, CDR1 is SGHRS and CDR2 is YFSETQ. CDR3 sequence reads: CASSETGGSYNEQFF. In DNA form, the CDR3 reads TGCGCCAGCAGCGAAACAGGTGGGTCCTACAATGAGCAGTTCTTC.

The genes are TRBV18 and TRBJ2-3; 9 positions match TRBD2. The V and J ends lost 3 bases and 2 bases, in that order; junction bases with no gene match: 18. This CDR3 comprises 20 residues. Germline lookup yields CDR1 KGHSH and CDR2 LQKENI. DNA of the CDR3: TGTGCCAGCTCACCCCCGGGGCTAGCGGGGAGTTGGGTCAACACAGATACGCAGTATTTT. Translated, it gives CASSPPGLAGSWVNTDTQYF.

The J gene is TRBJ2-5, the V gene TRBV11-3; D might be TRBD1 (7 bases). CDR3 length: 15 residues. Deletions cut 1 base from V and 2 bases from J, with 11 bases between. From germline, CDR1 is SGHNT and CDR2 YENEEA. The CDR3 nucleotides read TGTGCCAGCAGCTTAGGCGGGACAGAACAAGAGACCCAGTACTTC. Residues: CASSLGGTEQETQYF.